This T cell receptor beta chain came from a study of cytomegalovirus exposure and HLA in healthy donors. The V end lost 5 bases, the J end lost 5 bases, and 16 bases lay between the germline ends. Germline CDR1 is SGHTA and CDR2 is FQGNSA. CDR3 length: 14 residues. This clone was recorded many times. Sequencing was performed with immunoSEQ multiplex PCR; in TCRdb, only in-frame clones are kept and a portion is missing. The data contain 90,000 to 150,000 clones, more than 75% of them singletons. The sequence derives from a woman aged 25-40 years in good health and CMV-seronegative. Sequenced: PBMCs. V is TRBV7-2 and J is TRBJ2-7; a weak D match, TRBD1 (6 bases). CDR3 protein: CASSPQGVEDEQYF. The CDR3 DNA sequence: TGTGCCAGCAGCCCACAGGGAGTGGAGGACGAGCAGTACTTC.